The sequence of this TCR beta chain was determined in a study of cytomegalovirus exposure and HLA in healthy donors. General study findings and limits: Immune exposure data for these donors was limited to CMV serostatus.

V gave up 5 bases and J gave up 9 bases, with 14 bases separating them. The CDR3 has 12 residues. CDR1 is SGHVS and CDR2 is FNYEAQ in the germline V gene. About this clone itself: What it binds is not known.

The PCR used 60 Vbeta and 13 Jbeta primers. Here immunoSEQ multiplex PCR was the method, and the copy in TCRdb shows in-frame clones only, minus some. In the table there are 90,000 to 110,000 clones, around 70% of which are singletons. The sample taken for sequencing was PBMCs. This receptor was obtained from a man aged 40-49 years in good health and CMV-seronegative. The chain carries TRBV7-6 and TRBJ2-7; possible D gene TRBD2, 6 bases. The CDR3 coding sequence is TGTGCCAGCAGCCTACCGGGACTGGGGCAGTACTTC. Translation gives CASSLPGLGQYF.